These T cell receptor beta chains were read from a single sample in a study of beta chain features in type 1 diabetes. Here immunoSEQ multiplex PCR was the method, and the copy in TCRdb shows in-frame clones only, minus some. The data show under 450,000 clones, approximately 16% seen once. The specimen was naive CD4+ T cells from blood. Every receptor here comes from a woman aged 18-29 years in good health. Both conserved end residues are part of each CDR3. D genes are given only for firm matches. Size values are once, few and many counts, or a class for expanded clones, and some rows have none.

>TRBJ2-1|TRBV28|.|TRBD2
TGTGCCAGCAGTAATAGCGGGGCAAAGAACAATGAGCAGTTCTTC
CASSNSGAKNNEQFF
>TRBJ1-2|TRBV7-9|few|TRBD1
TGTGCCAGCAGCTTGGGACAGGGGACCTATGGCTACACCTTC
CASSLGQGTYGYTF
>TRBJ1-5|TRBV7-3|.|.
TGTGCCAGCAGCTTGGAGATTGGAAGCAATCAGCCCCAGCATTTT
CASSLEIGSNQPQHF
>TRBJ2-7|TRBV7-2|.|TRBD2
TGTGCCAGCAGCCCGCGGGGGAGCTCCTACGAGCAGTACTTC
CASSPRGSSYEQYF
>TRBJ2-1|TRBV28|few|TRBD1
TGTGCCAGCAGTTTATCCCCAGGACAGGCCGGGCAGTTCTTC
CASSLSPGQAGQFF
>TRBJ2-5|TRBV21-1|.|.
TGTGCCAGCAGCTCCCGTAGGAGGGAGACCCAGTACTTC
CASSSRRRETQYF
>TRBJ2-1|TRBV30|few|TRBD2
TGTGCCTGCCGGGCCTTCGGGGGGATCAATGAGCAGTTCTTC
CACRAFGGINEQFF
>TRBJ1-1|TRBV5-1|.|.
TGCGCCAGCAGTCCACCTTCTGGGGGAGGTCCTGAAGCTTTCTTT
CASSPPSGGGPEAFF
>TRBJ2-7|TRBV30|few|TRBD2
TGTGCCTGGACTGTCGGTGGTAGCGGGAGGGCCTCCTACGAGCAGTACTTC
CAWTVGGSGRASYEQYF
>TRBJ1-1|TRBV9|.|.
TGTGCCAGCAGCGTAGCCGACACTGAAGCTTTCTTT
CASSVADTEAFF
>TRBJ2-1|TRBV19|.|.
TGTGCCAGTAGTACCGTTAATGAGCAGTTCTTC
CASSTVNEQFF
>TRBJ2-5|TRBV11-2|few|.
TGTGCCAGCACCCCGCAGGGAAATGGAGAGACCCAGTACTTC
CASTPQGNGETQYF
>TRBJ2-1|TRBV15|few|.
TGTGCCACCAGCTACGGTATCAATGAGCAGTTCTTC
CATSYGINEQFF
>TRBJ2-1|TRBV7-2|.|.
TGTGCCAGCAGCTCCCCTGACTCATCCAATGAGCAGTTCTTC
CASSSPDSSNEQFF
>TRBJ1-2|TRBV9|.|TRBD1
TGTGCCAGCAGCAACCCTGGACAGGCCCACTATGGCTACACCTTC
CASSNPGQAHYGYTF
>TRBJ1-1|TRBV18|.|.
TGTGCCAGCTCACCCTTGAGGGGGGGCACTGAAGCTTTCTTT
CASSPLRGGTEAFF
>TRBJ2-1|TRBV6-5|.|.
TGTGCCAGCAGTTACGTCGGTGAGCAGTTCTTC
CASSYVGEQFF
>TRBJ2-7|TRBV6-5|.|TRBD2
TGTGCCAGCAGTTACTCACTAGCGGGAGGGCCCTACGAGCAGTACTTC
CASSYSLAGGPYEQYF
>TRBJ2-5|TRBV5-1|few|.
TGCGCCAGCAGCACCGGGACACTACAAGAGACCCAGTACTTC
CASSTGTLQETQYF
>TRBJ1-1|TRBV28|few|.
TGTGCCAGCATGAGTGGAGGGGACACTGAAGCTTTCTTT
CASMSGGDTEAFF
>TRBJ2-5|TRBV29-1|few|TRBD2
TGCAGCGTGGCCGGGACTAGCCAGGAGACCCAGTACTTC
CSVAGTSQETQYF
>TRBJ2-1|TRBV4-2|.|.
TGTGCCAGCAGCCAAGATTTTCGGGGTAGTGTTTACAATGAGCAGTTCTTC
CASSQDFRGSVYNEQFF
>TRBJ2-6|TRBV9|few|TRBD1
TGTGCCAGCAGCGTCACAGGGGCTGGGGCCAACGTCCTGACTTTC
CASSVTGAGANVLTF
>TRBJ2-3|TRBV28|.|.
TGTGCCAGCACCATTAAGGGGCATACGCAGTATTTT
CASTIKGHTQYF
>TRBJ2-3|TRBV5-1|.|TRBD2
TGCGCCAGCAGCTGGGCGGCGGGAGGCATCACAGATACGCAGTATTTT
CASSWAAGGITDTQYF
>TRBJ2-3|TRBV28|.|.
TGTGCCACGCATGGGCAGTATCCGGATACGCAGTATTTT
CATHGQYPDTQYF
>TRBJ1-4|TRBV29-1|few|.
TGCAGCGTTGGAACCGGGACACCAAATGAAAAACTGTTTTTT
CSVGTGTPNEKLFF
>TRBJ2-7|TRBV18|.|TRBD1
TGTGCCAGCTCACGCCCGGGACAGGGGTCCTACGAGCAGTACTTC
CASSRPGQGSYEQYF
>TRBJ2-2|TRBV10-3|few|TRBD2
TGTGCCGTTAAGGGACTAGACACCGGGGAGCTGTTTTTT
CAVKGLDTGELFF
>TRBJ2-1|TRBV28|.|TRBD2
TGTGCCAGCAGTTCTGCGGGGGACGACTACAATGAGCAGTTCTTC
CASSSAGDDYNEQFF
>TRBJ2-3|TRBV5-1|.|TRBD2
TGCGCCAGCAGCACTGGAGCGGGAGGGCCCACAGATACGCAGTATTTT
CASSTGAGGPTDTQYF
>TRBJ2-3|TRBV30|.|.
TGTGCCTGGAGCGAGGGGGTTTCAAATACGCAGTATTTT
CAWSEGVSNTQYF
>TRBJ2-4|TRBV9|few|TRBD2
TGTGCCAGCAGCGTAGATTTCAGCGGGAGGGCTTACTTC
CASSVDFSGRAYF
>TRBJ2-1|TRBV28|few|.
TGTGCCAGCAGTTTGTCTTCCTACAATGAGCAGTTCTTC
CASSLSSYNEQFF
>TRBJ2-3|TRBV23-1|.|.
TGCGCCAGCAGTCAATCTGAGTCAGGCTTCAGGCGAACCACAGATACGCAGTATTTT
CASSQSESGFRRTTDTQYF
>TRBJ1-2|TRBV30|few|.
TGTGCCTGGAGTGTCCACAGGCTAACTAACTATGGCTACACCTTC
CAWSVHRLTNYGYTF
>TRBJ1-1|TRBV9|.|TRBD1
TGTGCCAGCAGCCCTTACAGGGGGATGAACACTGAAGCTTTCTTT
CASSPYRGMNTEAFF
>TRBJ2-7|TRBV29-1|few|TRBD1
TGCAGCGTATCACTACAGGGGGACTACGAGCAGTACTTC
CSVSLQGDYEQYF
>TRBJ2-7|TRBV28|few|.
TGTGCCAGCAATCAGGGCCGCTACGAGCAGTACTTC
CASNQGRYEQYF
>TRBJ2-7|TRBV28|.|TRBD1
TGTGCCAGCAGTCAAGGGACAGGGATCGGGTACGAGCAGTACTTC
CASSQGTGIGYEQYF